This is a list of T cell receptor beta chains from one sample in a study of identical twins. TCRdb used MiXCR to reprocess the 5' RACE reads, holding one entry per CDR3 protein. The sample includes about 330,000 distinct CDR3 sequences, over 9% of them seen just once. These sequences were also reported in another study, on yellow fever vaccine responses in identical twins.

The sample taken for sequencing was CD8+ T cells sorted from blood. Receptors originate from a woman between 18 and 30 years old in good health. Both conserved end residues are part of each CDR3. A D gene is named only where the DNA matches it firmly. Expanded clones are given a class, and other clones once, few, many or no size at all.

>TRBJ2-1|TRBV10-3|TRBD1|many
CAISDTTGGFYNEQFF
TGTGCCATCAGTGATACAACAGGGGGGTTTTACAATGAGCAGTTCTTC
>TRBJ1-5|TRBV4-1|NA|NA
CASSQSWGGDQPQHF
TGCGCCAGCAGCCAATCTTGGGGGGGGGATCAGCCCCAGCATTTT
>TRBJ2-1|TRBV7-9|TRBD1|few
CASSLAQGARNEQFF
TGTGCCAGCAGCTTAGCACAGGGGGCGCGCAATGAGCAGTTCTTC
>TRBJ2-2|TRBV12-3/TRBV12-4|NA|NA
CASSNSPWGQNTGELFF
TGTGCCAGCAGTAACTCCCCATGGGGGCAGAACACCGGGGAGCTGTTTTTT
>TRBJ2-1|TRBV3-1|TRBD2|NA
CASSQVGRRASEQFF
TGTGCCAGCAGCCAAGTCGGGAGGAGGGCCAGTGAGCAGTTCTTC
>TRBJ1-3|TRBV6-5|NA|NA
CASSYSPERIYSGNTIYF
TGTGCCAGCAGTTACTCACCCGAACGGATATACTCTGGAAACACCATATATTTT
>TRBJ2-7|TRBV7-9|NA|NA
CASSPIVYEQYF
TGTGCCAGCAGCCCAATAGTCTACGAGCAGTACTTC
>TRBJ1-2|TRBV5-6|NA|NA
CASSQDSSHNYGYTF
TGTGCCAGCAGCCAGGACAGCTCCCACAACTATGGCTACACCTTC
>TRBJ2-1|TRBV4-1|NA|NA
CASSQRGYEQFF
TGCGCCAGCAGCCAACGAGGGTATGAGCAGTTCTTC
>TRBJ2-1|TRBV25-1|NA|NA
CASTSGTINEQFF
TGTGCCAGCACGTCCGGGACAATCAATGAGCAGTTCTTC
>TRBJ2-5|TRBV27|TRBD2|few
CASRLEAGGQETQYF
TGTGCCAGCAGGCTAGAAGCGGGGGGGCAAGAGACCCAGTACTTC
>TRBJ2-3|TRBV12-3/TRBV12-4|TRBD2|NA
CASSLVLAGHTQYF
TGTGCCAGCAGTTTGGTCCTAGCGGGTCATACGCAGTATTTT
>TRBJ2-3|TRBV6-5|NA|few
CASSYTRGTNTQYF
TGTGCCAGCAGTTACACTCGGGGTACAAATACGCAGTATTTT
>TRBJ2-6|TRBV25-1|NA|few
CASSVRFSGANVLTF
TGTGCCAGCAGTGTCCGGTTCTCTGGGGCCAACGTCCTGACTTTC
>TRBJ2-5|TRBV6-5|NA|few
CASSSPDQSFKTQYF
TGTGCCAGCAGTTCTCCGGACCAAAGTTTTAAGACCCAGTACTTC
>TRBJ2-1|TRBV7-6|TRBD2|few
CASSLVPAGGGDSSEQFF
TGTGCCAGCAGCTTAGTGCCAGCGGGAGGGGGGGATTCCAGTGAGCAGTTCTTC
>TRBJ2-2|TRBV27|TRBD2|NA
CASSPWTSGRGTGELFF
TGTGCCAGCAGTCCCTGGACTAGCGGGAGGGGGACCGGGGAGCTGTTTTTT
>TRBJ2-3|TRBV4-2|NA|NA
CASSQGTGTDTQYF
TGTGCCAGCAGCCAAGGGACAGGCACAGATACGCAGTATTTT
>TRBJ1-2|TRBV7-4|TRBD1|NA
CASSRPQQGGQGYTF
TGTGCCAGCAGCCGGCCCCAGCAGGGGGGCCAAGGCTACACCTTC
>TRBJ1-1|TRBV5-1|TRBD1|many
CASSTSGGYDEAFF
TGCGCCAGCAGCACCTCAGGGGGTTATGATGAAGCTTTCTTT
>TRBJ1-1|TRBV7-9|TRBD1|few
CASSGTGDLNTEAFF
TGTGCCAGCAGCGGGACAGGGGATTTGAACACTGAAGCTTTCTTT
>TRBJ1-1|TRBV7-9|NA|NA
CASSSPPGSWAFF
TGTGCCAGCAGCTCTCCACCGGGGAGTTGGGCTTTCTTT
>TRBJ2-7|TRBV27|NA|NA
CASSPTADHYEQYF
TGTGCCAGCAGTCCCACAGCGGACCACTACGAGCAGTACTTC